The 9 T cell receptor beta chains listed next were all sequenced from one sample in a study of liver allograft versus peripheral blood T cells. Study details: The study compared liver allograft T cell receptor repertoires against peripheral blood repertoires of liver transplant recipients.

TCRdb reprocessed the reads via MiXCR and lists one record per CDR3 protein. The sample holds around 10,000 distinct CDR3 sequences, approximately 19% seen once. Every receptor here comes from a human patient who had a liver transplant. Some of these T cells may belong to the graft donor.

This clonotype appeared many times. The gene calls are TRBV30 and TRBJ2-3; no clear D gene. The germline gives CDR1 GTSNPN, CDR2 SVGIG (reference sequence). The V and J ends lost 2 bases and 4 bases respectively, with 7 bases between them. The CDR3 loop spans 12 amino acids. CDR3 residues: CAWSLDADTQYF. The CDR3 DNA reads TGTGCCTGGAGTTTAGACGCAGATACGCAGTATTTT.

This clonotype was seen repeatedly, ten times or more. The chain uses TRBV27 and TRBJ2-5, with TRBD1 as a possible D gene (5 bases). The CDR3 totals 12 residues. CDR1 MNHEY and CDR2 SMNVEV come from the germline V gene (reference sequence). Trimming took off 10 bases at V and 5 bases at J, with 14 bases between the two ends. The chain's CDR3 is CATRGLGETQYF. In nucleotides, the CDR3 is TGTGCCACTAGGGGCTTGGGGGAGACCCAGTACTTC.

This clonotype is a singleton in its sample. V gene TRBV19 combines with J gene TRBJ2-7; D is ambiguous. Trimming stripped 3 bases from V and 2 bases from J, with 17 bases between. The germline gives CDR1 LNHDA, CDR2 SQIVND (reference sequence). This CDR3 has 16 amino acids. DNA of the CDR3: TGTGCCAGTAGTATCAACTCCGGGTCGTCGACCTACGAGCAGTACTTC. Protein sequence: CASSINSGSSTYEQYF. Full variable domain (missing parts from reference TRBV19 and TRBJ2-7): DGGITQSPKYLFRKEGQNVTLSCEQNLNHDAMYWYRQDPGQGLRLIYYSQIVNDFQKGDIAEGYSVSREKKESFPLTVTSAQKNPTAFYLCASSINSGSSTYEQYFGPGTRLTVT.

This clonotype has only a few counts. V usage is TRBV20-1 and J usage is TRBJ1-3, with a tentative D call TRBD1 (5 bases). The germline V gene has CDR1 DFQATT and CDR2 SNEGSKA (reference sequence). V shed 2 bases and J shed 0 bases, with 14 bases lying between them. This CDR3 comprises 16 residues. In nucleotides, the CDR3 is TGCAGTGCTAGAAGGCCGCAGGGACTCTCTGGAAACACCATATATTTT. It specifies CSARRPQGLSGNTIYF.

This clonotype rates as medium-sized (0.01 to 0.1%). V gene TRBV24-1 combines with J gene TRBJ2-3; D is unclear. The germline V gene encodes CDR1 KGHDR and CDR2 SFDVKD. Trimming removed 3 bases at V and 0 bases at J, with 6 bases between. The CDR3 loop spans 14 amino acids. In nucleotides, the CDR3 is TGTGCCACCAGTGATCCTGACAGCACAGATACGCAGTATTTT. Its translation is CATSDPDSTDTQYF.

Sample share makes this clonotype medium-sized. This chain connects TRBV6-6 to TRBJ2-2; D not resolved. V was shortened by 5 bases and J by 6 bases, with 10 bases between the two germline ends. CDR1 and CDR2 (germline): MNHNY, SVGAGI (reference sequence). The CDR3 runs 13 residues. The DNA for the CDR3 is TGTGCCAGCAGTGAACCCGAGGCCGGGGAGCTGTTTTTT. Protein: CASSEPEAGELFF.

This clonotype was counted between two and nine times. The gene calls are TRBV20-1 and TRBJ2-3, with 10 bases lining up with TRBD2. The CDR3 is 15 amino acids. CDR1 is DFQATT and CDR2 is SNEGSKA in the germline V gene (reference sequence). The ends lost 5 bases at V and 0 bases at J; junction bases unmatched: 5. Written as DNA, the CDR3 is TGCAGTGCTCCCCGGACTAGCGGAAGCACAGATACGCAGTATTTT. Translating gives CSAPRTSGSTDTQYF.

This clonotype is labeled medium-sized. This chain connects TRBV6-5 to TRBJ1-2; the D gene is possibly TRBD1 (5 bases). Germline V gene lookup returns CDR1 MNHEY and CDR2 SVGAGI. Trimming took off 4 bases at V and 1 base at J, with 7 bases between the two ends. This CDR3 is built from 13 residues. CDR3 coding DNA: TGTGCCAGCAGTTTTGACAGTAACTATGGCTACACCTTC. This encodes CASSFDSNYGYTF.

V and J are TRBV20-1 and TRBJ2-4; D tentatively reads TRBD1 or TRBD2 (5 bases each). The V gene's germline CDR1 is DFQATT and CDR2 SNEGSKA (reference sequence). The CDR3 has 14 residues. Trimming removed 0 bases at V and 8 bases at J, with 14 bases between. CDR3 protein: CSAREPLVGDIQYF. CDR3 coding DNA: TGCAGTGCTAGAGAACCTCTAGTGGGGGACATTCAGTACTTC.